This T cell receptor beta chain comes out of a study of cytomegalovirus exposure and HLA in healthy donors. Study conclusions and caveats: It is likely that the observed cluster of highly shared sequence variants was a sequencing artifact. In most subjects, TCR beta sequences reportedly gave accurate predictions of HLA-A and HLA-B alleles. Available immune exposure information was restricted to CMV serostatus only.

60 Vbeta and 13 Jbeta primers were used in PCR. Repertoires were generated with immunoSEQ multiplex PCR, while TCRdb's copy carries only in-frame clones and drops some. The repertoire consists of around 230,000 clones, with about three quarters occurring once and the leading ten covering around 1.9%. Per germline, CDR1 MNHEY and CDR2 SVGAGI. Trimming left V 5 bases short and J 0 bases short, with 14 bases between. The CDR3 contains 15 residues. To note about this clone: The target antigen is unknown.

Specimen: PBMCs. The chain is built from TRBV6-5 and TRBJ2-7; possible D gene TRBD1, 6 bases. This receptor was identified in a male donor in good health and CMV-seronegative. CDR3 bases: TGTGCCAGCAGTCGGGCGGAGGACAGCTCCTACGAGCAGTACTTC. It is translated as CASSRAEDSSYEQYF.